What follows are 22 T cell receptor beta chains derived from one specimen sequenced in a study of shared clonotypes between healthy human individuals. Method: immunoSEQ multiplex PCR; TCRdb's copy keeps in-frame clones and lacks some. The sample has fewer than 2.5 million clones, 90% to 95% seen once. Sequencing was carried out using naive CD4+ T cells from PBMCs. Noted subset: CD45RA+ positively selected. The receptors originated from a young man in good health. Some clones in this sample may be carry-over from other donors' samples.

The sample holds one count of this clone. The chain carries TRBV11-2 and TRBJ2-3; D not resolved. There are 18 residues in the CDR3. V dropped 3 bases and J dropped 1 base, with 20 bases sitting between them. Germline CDR1 is SGHAT and CDR2 is FQNNGV. DNA for the CDR3: TGTGCCAGCAGCTTTGGGAACCCGATGGGCGGACGCACAGATACGCAGTATTTT. It yields the protein CASSFGNPMGGRTDTQYF. Full variable domain (missing parts from reference TRBV11-2 and TRBJ2-3): EAGVAQSPRYKIIEKRQSVAFWCNPISGHATLYWYQQILGQGPKLLIQFQNNGVVDDSQLPKDRFSAERLKGVDSTLKIQPAKLEDSAVYLCASSFGNPMGGRTDTQYFGPGTRLTVL.

As regards this clone: The sample carries other DNA sequences with the same CDR3. The CDR3 DNA reads as TGCGCCAGCAGCTTGGGGCCCGCGAACACCGGGGAGCTGTTTTTT. Translated, it gives CASSLGPANTGELFF. The chain couples TRBV5-1 to TRBJ2-2, with D unclear. V lost 0 bases and J 0 bases, leaving 6 bases between the germline ends. Germline assignment: CDR1 SGHRS and CDR2 YFSETQ. The CDR3 runs to 15 residues.

This clone is a singleton in its sample. The CDR3 sequence: CASSGQGGPYEQYF. CDR3 nucleotides: TGTGCCTCTTCCGGACAGGGGGGGCCCTACGAGCAGTACTTC. V and J are TRBV6-5 and TRBJ2-7; 10 bases fit TRBD1. V was pared by 11 bases and J by 2 bases, with 9 bases of the junction left unmatched. The CDR3 runs to 14 residues. In germline, CDR1 is MNHEY, CDR2 SVGAGI.

This clone came up once. Here the CDR3 reads CASSEWGMTSGRGRETQYF. The CDR3 DNA follows: TGTGCCAGCAGTGAATGGGGGATGACTAGCGGGAGGGGTAGGGAGACCCAGTACTTC. The V gene is TRBV6-1, the J gene TRBJ2-5, with 14 bases fitting TRBD2. CDR1 and CDR2 from the germline V gene are MNHNS and SASEGT. There are 19 residues in the CDR3. After removal of 2 bases from V and 5 bases from J, the junction contained 13 bases not matched to a gene.

The chain recombines TRBV7-2 with TRBJ2-3; TRBD2 matches 7 bases. J gave up 0 bases and V 0 bases, and 6 bases lay outside the gene matches. The CDR3 is made up of 17 amino acids. The germline V gene encodes CDR1 SGHTA and CDR2 FQGNSA. The CDR3 sequence is CASSLARSSGSTDTQYF. The DNA for the CDR3 is TGTGCCAGCAGCTTAGCACGATCTAGCGGTAGCACAGATACGCAGTATTTT.

The chain uses TRBV5-1 and TRBJ1-4; D possibly corresponds to TRBD1 (6 bases). The CDR3 runs 14 residues. Germline assignment: CDR1 SGHRS and CDR2 YFSETQ. The V end lost 1 base, the J end lost 5 bases, and 9 bases lay between the germline ends. This chain's CDR3 is CASSLQGMNEKLFF. The CDR3 DNA is TGCGCCAGCAGCTTGCAGGGGATGAATGAAAAACTGTTTTTT.

The chain has TRBV19 and TRBJ2-4; tentative D call: TRBD1 (6 bases). V lost 5 bases and J 2 bases, leaving 16 bases between the germline ends. Germline V gene lookup returns CDR1 LNHDA and CDR2 SQIVND (reference sequence). The CDR3 extends over 16 amino acids. The CDR3 coding sequence is TGTGCCAGTAGTGTTCATCCGCAGGGGACCAAAAACATTCAGTACTTC. Protein sequence: CASSVHPQGTKNIQYF.

The genes are TRBV28 and TRBJ2-3, with TRBD2 matching over 9 bases. Germline values: CDR1 MDHEN, CDR2 SYDVKM. J lost 4 bases, V lost 7 bases, and 12 bases had no gene match. CDR3 length equals 16 residues. The CDR3 sequence: CASTRTGGRAPDTQYF. CDR3 coding DNA: TGTGCCAGCACCCGAACGGGCGGGAGGGCCCCAGATACGCAGTATTTT.

The chain couples TRBV7-9 to TRBJ2-1, with TRBD1 identical over 7 bases. The ends lost 5 bases at V and 7 bases at J; junction bases unmatched: 11. CDR1 SEHNR and CDR2 FQNEAQ come from the germline V gene (reference sequence). There are 15 residues in the CDR3. The CDR3 sequence: CASSLTGTVTNEQFF. In nucleotides, the CDR3 is TGTGCCAGCAGCCTCACCGGGACAGTGACAAATGAGCAGTTCTTC.

V usage is TRBV5-5 and J usage is TRBJ2-7; D tentatively fits TRBD1 or TRBD2 (6 bases each). Germline values: CDR1 SGHKS, CDR2 YYEKEE (reference sequence). V was trimmed by 4 bases and J by 2 bases, leaving 16 bases between them. CDR3 length: 15 residues. The CDR3 here is CASSGGGTLPYEQYF. The DNA of the CDR3 is TGTGCCAGCAGCGGGGGCGGGACCCTCCCCTACGAGCAGTACTTC.

The chain uses TRBV14 and TRBJ1-3; D ambiguous. The germline V and J ends were trimmed by 8 bases and 1 base, with 15 bases remaining between them. The CDR3 spans 15 residues. Germline values: CDR1 SGHDN, CDR2 FVKESK. The CDR3 region is CASRKALGSGNTIYF. CDR3 DNA: TGTGCCAGCCGGAAGGCTCTGGGGTCTGGAAACACCATATATTTT.

The gene calls are TRBV4-1 and TRBJ1-2, with a possible D match to TRBD1 (5 bases). CDR3 length equals 17 residues. Germline assignment: CDR1 MGHRA and CDR2 YSYEKL. Between the trimmed V and J ends, which lost 1 base and 4 bases, there was a span of 19 bases. Here the CDR3 reads CASSQAGTSRGFYGYTF. The CDR3 DNA sequence: TGCGCCAGCAGCCAAGCTGGGACCTCTAGGGGATTCTATGGCTACACCTTC.

The CDR3 DNA reads TGTGCCAGCAGCTTAGAAGGGGGCTCTGGAAACACCATATATTTT. Translating it yields CASSLEGGSGNTIYF. V and J are TRBV7-7 and TRBJ1-3, with D perhaps TRBD1 (6 bases). CDR3 length: 15 residues. Deletions cut 1 base from V and 0 bases from J, with 7 bases between. Germline V gives CDR1 SSHAT, CDR2 FNYEAQ (reference sequence).

CDR3 region: CASSLARRAGTEAFF. DNA of the CDR3: TGTGCCAGCAGCCTGGCTCGCAGGGCAGGCACTGAAGCTTTCTTT. The rearrangement links TRBV7-2 to TRBJ1-1, with D possibly matching TRBD1 (5 bases). The CDR3 runs 15 residues. Germline values: CDR1 SGHTA, CDR2 FQGNSA. The germline V and J ends were trimmed by 5 bases and 4 bases, with 17 bases remaining between them. The whole variable domain, filled in from reference TRBV7-2 and TRBJ1-1, reads GAGVSQSPSNKVTEKGKDVELRCDPISGHTALYWYRQSLGQGLEFLIYFQGNSAPDKSGLPSDRFSAERTGGSVSTLTIQRTQQEDSAVYLCASSLARRAGTEAFFGQGTRLTVV.

This sequence joins TRBV9 and TRBJ2-7; D unresolved. CDR1 and CDR2 (germline): SGDLS, YYNGEE. This CDR3 is built from 14 residues. Deletions cut 0 bases from V and 2 bases from J, with 9 bases between. CDR3 amino acids: CASSVGLPAYEQYF. The CDR3 nucleotides are TGTGCCAGCAGCGTAGGTCTTCCAGCCTACGAGCAGTACTTC. The full variable domain, with the rest looked up from reference TRBV9 and TRBJ2-7, is DSGVTQTPKHLITATGQRVTLRCSPRSGDLSVYWYQQSLDQGLQFLIQYYNGEERAKGNILERFSAQQFPDLHSELNLSSLELGDSALYFCASSVGLPAYEQYFGPGTRLTVT.

The J gene is TRBJ1-1, the V gene TRBV27; 7 positions agree with TRBD1. This CDR3 comprises 15 residues. The germline CDR1 and CDR2 sequences are MNHEY and SMNVEV (reference sequence). J gave up 2 bases and V 2 bases, and 5 bases lay outside the gene matches. The CDR3 region is CASSLRGGQNTEAFF. The CDR3 region has the DNA TGTGCCAGCAGTTTACGAGGGGGCCAAAACACTGAAGCTTTCTTT.

This chain's CDR3 is CASSRGQQDYGYTF. CDR3 DNA sequence: TGCGCCAGCAGCCGGGGACAGCAGGACTATGGCTACACCTTC. V gene TRBV4-1 combines with J gene TRBJ1-2; 7 bases line up with TRBD1. After removal of 4 bases from V and 3 bases from J, the junction contained 5 bases not matched to a gene. The CDR3 loop spans 14 amino acids. The germline gives CDR1 MGHRA, CDR2 YSYEKL.

The chain has TRBV27 and TRBJ2-5; either TRBD1 or TRBD2 may supply D (6 bases each). Trimming removed 0 bases from V and 4 bases from J, with 12 bases in between. Germline V CDR1 and CDR2: MNHEY, SMNVEV (reference sequence). This CDR3 region has 15 residues. In DNA, the CDR3 is TGTGCCAGCAGTTTATCGGGGGGCAGAAGAGAGACCCAGTACTTC. This gives the protein CASSLSGGRRETQYF.

The chain uses TRBV6-6 and TRBJ1-5; weak D call: TRBD1 (5 bases). CDR1 and CDR2 (germline): MNHNY, SVGAGI (reference sequence). V was trimmed by 7 bases and J by 3 bases, leaving 16 bases between them. The CDR3 length is 15 residues. In DNA, the CDR3 is TGTGCCAGCATCCGGGGACCGCCGCCCAATCAGCCCCAGCATTTT. Translated, it gives CASIRGPPPNQPQHF.

The CDR3 reads CASSLAEVETQYF. The CDR3 DNA sequence: TGTGCCAGCAGCTTAGCGGAGGTAGAGACCCAGTACTTC. This rearrangement joins TRBV7-6 to TRBJ2-5, with D maybe TRBD2 (5 bases). Germline V gives CDR1 SGHVS, CDR2 FNYEAQ. V was pared by 0 bases and J by 4 bases, with 6 bases between. The CDR3 sequence is 13 residues long.

The gene calls are TRBV5-4 and TRBJ2-3; 9 bases match TRBD2. Germline V gives CDR1 SGHNT, CDR2 YYREEE (reference sequence). This CDR3 has 16 amino acids. Trimming removed 4 bases from V and 6 bases from J; junction bases left unmatched: 12. CDR3 sequence: CASSPGGVAGADTQYF. DNA for the CDR3: TGTGCCAGCAGCCCTGGGGGGGTAGCGGGAGCCGATACGCAGTATTTT.

The V and J genes are TRBV4-1 and TRBJ2-6; D is possibly TRBD1 or TRBD2 (5 bases each). CDR1 is MGHRA, CDR2 YSYEKL, per germline. This CDR3 has 16 amino acids. Trimming stripped 1 base from V and 1 base from J, with 8 bases between. CDR3 in amino acids: CASSQGEGSGANVLTF. CDR3 nucleotide sequence: TGCGCCAGCAGCCAAGGAGAGGGGTCTGGGGCCAACGTCCTGACTTTC.